This is a list of T cell receptor beta chains from one sample in a study of control samples from healthy donors and cancer patients. Repertoires were generated with immunoSEQ multiplex PCR, while TCRdb's copy carries only in-frame clones and drops some. The sample has fewer than 200,000 clones, approximately 94% seen once; the top ten hold 11% to 15%. The specimen was PBMCs. These receptors were obtained from a man in his sixties with colorectal cancer. Both conserved end residues are part of each CDR3. Fields, in order: V gene, J gene, clone size, D gene, CDR3 DNA, CDR3 protein. The D gene is left open where the match is weak. Rows may omit the clone size; those that give it use once, few, many or a size class.

v_call: TRBV6-2/TRBV6-3
j_call: TRBJ2-4
clone_size: NA
d_call: TRBD1
cdr3_nt: TGTGCCAGCAGTCCATACAGAGACAGGGGGCGGGCGAACTTC
cdr3_aa: CASSPYRDRGRANF

v_call: TRBV24-1
j_call: TRBJ2-6
clone_size: NA
d_call: NA
cdr3_nt: TGTGCCACCGCCAGCTCTGGGGCCAACGTCCTGACTTTC
cdr3_aa: CATASSGANVLTF

v_call: TRBV5-1
j_call: TRBJ2-7
clone_size: NA
d_call: NA
cdr3_nt: TGCGCCAGCAGCTTCGGACGCGGCGAGCAGTACTTC
cdr3_aa: CASSFGRGEQYF

v_call: TRBV4-3
j_call: TRBJ2-1
clone_size: NA
d_call: NA
cdr3_nt: TGCGCCAGCAGCCAAGAAAGGGGACCCTACAATGAGCAGTTCTTC
cdr3_aa: CASSQERGPYNEQFF

v_call: TRBV19
j_call: TRBJ2-5
clone_size: NA
d_call: TRBD1
cdr3_nt: TGTGCCAGTGCATCGGGACAGGGTGGGCAAGAGACCCAGCACTTC
cdr3_aa: CASASGQGGQETQHF

v_call: TRBV7-2
j_call: TRBJ2-1
clone_size: NA
d_call: TRBD2
cdr3_nt: TGTGCCAGCAGCTTAGCCCCGGGGGGGCTTGGGAATGAGCAGTTCTTC
cdr3_aa: CASSLAPGGLGNEQFF

v_call: TRBV5-4
j_call: TRBJ1-1
clone_size: NA
d_call: TRBD1
cdr3_nt: TGTGCCAGCAGCTGGGGACAGGGTTCTGAAGCTTTCTTT
cdr3_aa: CASSWGQGSEAFF

v_call: TRBV19
j_call: TRBJ1-1
clone_size: NA
d_call: TRBD1
cdr3_nt: TGTGCCAGTAGTATCCCCCCGGGACAGGGGGGGAGGAACACTGAAGCTTTCTTT
cdr3_aa: CASSIPPGQGGRNTEAFF

v_call: TRBV19
j_call: TRBJ2-1
clone_size: NA
d_call: NA
cdr3_nt: TGTGCCACCCTTTTATCGACGGGGGGCGCATACAATGAGCAGTTCTTC
cdr3_aa: CATLLSTGGAYNEQFF

v_call: TRBV6-5
j_call: TRBJ1-3
clone_size: NA
d_call: TRBD1
cdr3_nt: TGTGCCAGCACCCAGGGGGGAGACTCTGGAAACACCATATATTTT
cdr3_aa: CASTQGGDSGNTIYF

v_call: TRBV4-3
j_call: TRBJ2-5
clone_size: NA
d_call: NA
cdr3_nt: TGCGCCAGCAGCCAAGCTCTCGGGGTGACAGGTCAAGAGACCCAGTACTTC
cdr3_aa: CASSQALGVTGQETQYF

v_call: TRBV7-7
j_call: TRBJ2-3
clone_size: NA
d_call: TRBD1
cdr3_nt: TGTGCCAGCAGCTTAGGCACAGGGGGACGAGATACGCAGTATTTT
cdr3_aa: CASSLGTGGRDTQYF

v_call: TRBV6-4
j_call: TRBJ2-3
clone_size: few
d_call: NA
cdr3_nt: TGTGCCAGCAGTGACTCTATTCTATACACAGATACGCAGTATTTT
cdr3_aa: CASSDSILYTDTQYF

v_call: TRBV2
j_call: TRBJ1-5
clone_size: NA
d_call: TRBD1
cdr3_nt: TGTGCCAGCAGTTCTCGACAGGGGGCTGAGCCCCAGCATTTT
cdr3_aa: CASSSRQGAEPQHF

v_call: TRBV7-2
j_call: TRBJ2-1
clone_size: NA
d_call: NA
cdr3_nt: TGTGCCAGCAGCCCCCTGTACAATGAGCAGTTCTTC
cdr3_aa: CASSPLYNEQFF

v_call: TRBV2
j_call: TRBJ1-5
clone_size: NA
d_call: NA
cdr3_nt: TGTGCCAGCAACCCCGGGCTGGCCAATCAGCCCCAGCATTTT
cdr3_aa: CASNPGLANQPQHF

v_call: TRBV6-6
j_call: TRBJ1-2
clone_size: NA
d_call: NA
cdr3_nt: TGTGCCAGCAGTTACTCGGAGGATTCCTATGGCTACACCTTC
cdr3_aa: CASSYSEDSYGYTF

v_call: TRBV6-6
j_call: TRBJ1-5
clone_size: NA
d_call: TRBD1
cdr3_nt: TGTGCCAGCAGTACGGGGCCTGGGACAGGGGAGAAGCCCCAGCATTTT
cdr3_aa: CASSTGPGTGEKPQHF

v_call: TRBV2
j_call: TRBJ2-5
clone_size: NA
d_call: NA
cdr3_nt: TGTGCCAGCAGTCTGGGGGGGCTTGGGGAGACCCAGTACTTC
cdr3_aa: CASSLGGLGETQYF

v_call: TRBV6-6
j_call: TRBJ1-1
clone_size: NA
d_call: TRBD1
cdr3_nt: TGTGCCAGCTTCCGGGACAGGAACACTGAAGCTTTCTTT
cdr3_aa: CASFRDRNTEAFF

v_call: TRBV19
j_call: TRBJ1-5
clone_size: NA
d_call: NA
cdr3_nt: TGTGCCAGTAGCTATAAGGACGCGCTTGATCAGCCCCAGCATTTT
cdr3_aa: CASSYKDALDQPQHF

v_call: TRBV2
j_call: TRBJ1-2
clone_size: NA
d_call: TRBD1
cdr3_nt: TGTGCCAGCAGTGAACTGGGACAGGGGGCGAATGGCTACACCTTC
cdr3_aa: CASSELGQGANGYTF

v_call: TRBV7-2
j_call: TRBJ1-1
clone_size: NA
d_call: NA
cdr3_nt: TGTGCCAGCAGCTCTTCGGGTGGTTTTGGGGAAGCTTTCTTT
cdr3_aa: CASSSSGGFGEAFF

v_call: TRBV19
j_call: TRBJ1-2
clone_size: NA
d_call: TRBD1
cdr3_nt: TGTGCCAGTGGCACAGGGGTGCCCTATGGCTACACCTTC
cdr3_aa: CASGTGVPYGYTF

v_call: TRBV29-1
j_call: TRBJ2-3
clone_size: NA
d_call: TRBD2
cdr3_nt: TGCAGCGCGGGGGGGCGAGATACGCAGTATTTT
cdr3_aa: CSAGGRDTQYF

v_call: TRBV2
j_call: TRBJ2-1
clone_size: NA
d_call: NA
cdr3_nt: TGTGCCAGCAGTGAAACAGAGGTCACCAATGAGCAGTTCTTC
cdr3_aa: CASSETEVTNEQFF

v_call: TRBV18
j_call: TRBJ2-2
clone_size: once
d_call: NA
cdr3_nt: TGTGCCAGCTCACCAAGAAACAGGAACACCGGGGAGCTGTTTTTT
cdr3_aa: CASSPRNRNTGELFF

v_call: TRBV5-5
j_call: TRBJ1-2
clone_size: NA
d_call: NA
cdr3_nt: TGTGCCAGCAGCTTGATGGACACCCCGTATGGCTACACCTTC
cdr3_aa: CASSLMDTPYGYTF

v_call: TRBV27
j_call: TRBJ2-2
clone_size: NA
d_call: TRBD1
cdr3_nt: TGTGCCAGCAGTTTATCCCCGGACAGGGTGAACACCGGGGAGCTGTTTTTT
cdr3_aa: CASSLSPDRVNTGELFF

v_call: TRBV7-2
j_call: TRBJ1-1
clone_size: NA
d_call: NA
cdr3_nt: TGTGCCAGCATATACCGATCGGGGGCAGGCACTGAAGCTTTCTTT
cdr3_aa: CASIYRSGAGTEAFF

v_call: TRBV29-1
j_call: TRBJ1-2
clone_size: NA
d_call: NA
cdr3_nt: TGCAGCGTTGTAGGAGACCTAGCTAACTATGGCTACACCTTC
cdr3_aa: CSVVGDLANYGYTF

v_call: TRBV5-6
j_call: TRBJ2-7
clone_size: NA
d_call: TRBD1
cdr3_nt: TGTGCCAGCAGCTGGGCGGAGGGGACAGGTTACTACGAGCAGTACTTC
cdr3_aa: CASSWAEGTGYYEQYF

v_call: TRBV19
j_call: TRBJ2-2
clone_size: NA
d_call: TRBD1
cdr3_nt: TGTGCCAGTAGAAAAACAGGGGGGTCCGGGGAGCTGTTTTTT
cdr3_aa: CASRKTGGSGELFF

v_call: TRBV5-8
j_call: TRBJ2-1
clone_size: NA
d_call: NA
cdr3_nt: TGTGCCAGCAGCCAGGACAGACCCACAACGGATGAGCAGTTCTTC
cdr3_aa: CASSQDRPTTDEQFF

v_call: TRBV4-1
j_call: TRBJ2-2
clone_size: NA
d_call: NA
cdr3_nt: TGCGCCAGCAGCCAAGATCTTCCGGGTTTCGGCGACACCGGGGAGCTGTTTTTT
cdr3_aa: CASSQDLPGFGDTGELFF

v_call: TRBV9
j_call: TRBJ1-1
clone_size: NA
d_call: NA
cdr3_nt: TGTGCCAGCAGCGTAGGGGGGTCCCGGAACACTGAAGCTTTCTTT
cdr3_aa: CASSVGGSRNTEAFF

v_call: TRBV9
j_call: TRBJ1-2
clone_size: NA
d_call: NA
cdr3_nt: TGTGCCAGCAGCGCCCCCCCCGACAGCCAAAACTATGGCTACACCTTC
cdr3_aa: CASSAPPDSQNYGYTF

v_call: TRBV5-1
j_call: TRBJ2-3
clone_size: NA
d_call: NA
cdr3_nt: TGCGCCAGCAGCTTAGGGGGGTCCCAAGGCACAGATACGCAGTATTTT
cdr3_aa: CASSLGGSQGTDTQYF

v_call: TRBV19
j_call: TRBJ1-4
clone_size: NA
d_call: TRBD1
cdr3_nt: TGTGCCAGTAGTAAGACAGGGTCTAATGAAAAACTGTTTTTT
cdr3_aa: CASSKTGSNEKLFF

v_call: TRBV4-2
j_call: TRBJ1-1
clone_size: NA
d_call: NA
cdr3_nt: TGTGCCAGCAGCCAAGATGGGGCAGGGATCATGAACACTGAAGCTTTCTTT
cdr3_aa: CASSQDGAGIMNTEAFF

v_call: TRBV30
j_call: TRBJ2-5
clone_size: NA
d_call: NA
cdr3_nt: TGTGCCTGGGGACACCAAGAGACCCAGTACTTC
cdr3_aa: CAWGHQETQYF

v_call: TRBV27
j_call: TRBJ2-7
clone_size: once
d_call: NA
cdr3_nt: TGTGCCAGCAGTTCTCGTCCGTCGGTTGGCGAGCAGTACTTC
cdr3_aa: CASSSRPSVGEQYF

v_call: TRBV6-2/TRBV6-3
j_call: TRBJ1-6
clone_size: NA
d_call: NA
cdr3_nt: TGTGCCAGCAGTTACTCGTTCGGGAATTCACCCCTCCACTTT
cdr3_aa: CASSYSFGNSPLHF

v_call: TRBV9
j_call: TRBJ2-6
clone_size: NA
d_call: NA
cdr3_nt: TGTGCCAGCAGCTTCGGGGGCTCTGGGGCCAACGTCCTGACTTTC
cdr3_aa: CASSFGGSGANVLTF

v_call: TRBV7-2
j_call: TRBJ1-2
clone_size: few
d_call: NA
cdr3_nt: TGTGCCAGCAGCTTAGACGGGGGGCTACGGGGCTACACCTTC
cdr3_aa: CASSLDGGLRGYTF

v_call: TRBV7-6
j_call: TRBJ1-1
clone_size: NA
d_call: NA
cdr3_nt: TGTGCCAGCAGCTTAGAGGACGATCAGGGGTGGTTTGACGTATCGCGGAAACCTGAAGCTTTCTTT
cdr3_aa: CASSLEDDQGWFDVSRKPEAFF

v_call: TRBV30
j_call: TRBJ2-6
clone_size: NA
d_call: NA
cdr3_nt: TGTGCCGGTGGGGTAGCTGGGGCCAACGTCCTGACTTTC
cdr3_aa: CAGGVAGANVLTF

v_call: TRBV9
j_call: TRBJ2-2
clone_size: NA
d_call: NA
cdr3_nt: TGTGCCAGCAGCGCAGGGGCGAACACCGGGGAGCTGTTTTTT
cdr3_aa: CASSAGANTGELFF

v_call: TRBV6-5
j_call: TRBJ1-1
clone_size: NA
d_call: NA
cdr3_nt: TGTGCCAGCAGTTACTCGGGGGGGGTCGACACTGAAGCTTTCTTT
cdr3_aa: CASSYSGGVDTEAFF

v_call: TRBV5-4
j_call: TRBJ2-2
clone_size: NA
d_call: TRBD1
cdr3_nt: TGTGCCAGCAGCTCAGGGGGCATCACCGGGGAGCTGTTTTTT
cdr3_aa: CASSSGGITGELFF

v_call: TRBV19
j_call: TRBJ1-1
clone_size: once
d_call: NA
cdr3_nt: TGTGCCAGTAGTCAGCAGATGAACACTGAAGCTTTCTTT
cdr3_aa: CASSQQMNTEAFF

v_call: TRBV6-6
j_call: TRBJ1-2
clone_size: NA
d_call: TRBD1
cdr3_nt: TGTGCCAGCAGCCAGGGGGAGCGGGGCTACACCTTC
cdr3_aa: CASSQGERGYTF

v_call: TRBV7-8
j_call: TRBJ1-5
clone_size: NA
d_call: TRBD1
cdr3_nt: TGTGCCAGCAGCCCCGAGGGGGCCCAGCCCCAGCATTTT
cdr3_aa: CASSPEGAQPQHF

v_call: TRBV5-1
j_call: TRBJ2-3
clone_size: NA
d_call: NA
cdr3_nt: TGCGCCAGCAGCTCGGGAGGGTTGGACAGGGCAGATACGCAGTATTTT
cdr3_aa: CASSSGGLDRADTQYF